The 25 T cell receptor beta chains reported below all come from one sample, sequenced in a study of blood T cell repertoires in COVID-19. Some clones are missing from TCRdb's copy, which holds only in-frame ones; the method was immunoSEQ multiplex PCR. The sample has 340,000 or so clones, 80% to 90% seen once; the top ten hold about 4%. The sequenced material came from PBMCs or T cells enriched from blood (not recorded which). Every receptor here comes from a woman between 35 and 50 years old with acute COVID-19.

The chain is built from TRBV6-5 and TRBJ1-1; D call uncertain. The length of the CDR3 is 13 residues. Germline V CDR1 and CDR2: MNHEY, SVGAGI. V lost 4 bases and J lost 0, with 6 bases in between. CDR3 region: CASSLRLNTEAFF. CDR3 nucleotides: TGTGCCAGCAGTTTACGGTTGAACACTGAAGCTTTCTTT.

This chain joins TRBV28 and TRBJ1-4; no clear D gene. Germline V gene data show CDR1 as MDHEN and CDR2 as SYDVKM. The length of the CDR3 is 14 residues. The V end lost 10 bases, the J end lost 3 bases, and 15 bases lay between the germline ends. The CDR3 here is CATNQAASNEKLFF. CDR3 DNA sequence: TGTGCCACCAACCAGGCAGCATCTAATGAAAAACTGTTTTTT.

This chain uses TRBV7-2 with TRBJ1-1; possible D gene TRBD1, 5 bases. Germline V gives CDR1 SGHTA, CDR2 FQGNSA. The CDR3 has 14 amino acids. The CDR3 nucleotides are TGTGTCACCAGCAACCCCAGGGCCAGGACTGAAGCTTTCTTT. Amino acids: CVTSNPRARTEAFF.

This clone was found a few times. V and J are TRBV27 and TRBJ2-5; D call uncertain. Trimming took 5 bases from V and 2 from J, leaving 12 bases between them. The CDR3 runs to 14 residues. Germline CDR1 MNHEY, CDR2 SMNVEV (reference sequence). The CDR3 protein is CASSPGRVQETQYF. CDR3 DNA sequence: TGTGCCAGCAGTCCCGGTCGGGTACAAGAGACCCAGTACTTC.

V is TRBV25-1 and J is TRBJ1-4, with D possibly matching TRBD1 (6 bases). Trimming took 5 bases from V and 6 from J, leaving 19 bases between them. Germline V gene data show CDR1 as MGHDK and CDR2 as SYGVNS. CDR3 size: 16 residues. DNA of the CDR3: TGTGCCAGCAGTACAAGTCGGGCCAGGGGTTATGAAAAACTGTTTTTT. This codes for CASSTSRARGYEKLFF. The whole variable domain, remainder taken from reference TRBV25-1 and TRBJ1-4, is EADIYQTPRYLVIGTGKKITLECSQTMGHDKMYWYQQDPGMELHLIHYSYGVNSTEKGDLSSESTVSRIRTEHFPLTLESARPSHTSQYLCASSTSRARGYEKLFFGSGTQLSVL.

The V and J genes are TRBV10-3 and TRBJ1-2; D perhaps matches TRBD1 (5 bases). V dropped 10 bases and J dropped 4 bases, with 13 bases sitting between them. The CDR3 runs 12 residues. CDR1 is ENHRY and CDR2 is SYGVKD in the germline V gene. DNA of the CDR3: TGTGCCACCTCAGGAGACAGCTATGGCTACACCTTC. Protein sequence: CATSGDSYGYTF.

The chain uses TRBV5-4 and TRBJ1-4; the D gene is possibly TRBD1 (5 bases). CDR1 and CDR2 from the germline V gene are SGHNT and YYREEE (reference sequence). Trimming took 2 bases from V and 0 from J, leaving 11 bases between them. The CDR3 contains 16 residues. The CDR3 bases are TGTGCCAGCAGCTTAGGACCGGGGGCAACTAATGAAAAACTGTTTTTT. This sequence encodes CASSLGPGATNEKLFF.

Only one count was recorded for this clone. In DNA, the CDR3 is TGCGCCAGCACCAACGCTGGGGGGACCCCTAGGTATTGGGACACTGAAGCTTTCTTT. Residues: CASTNAGGTPRYWDTEAFF. The V call is TRBV4-1, the J call TRBJ1-1; maybe TRBD1 (5 bases). Trimming pared 7 bases from V and 3 bases from J, leaving 30 bases between. Germline CDR1 and CDR2: MGHRA and YSYEKL. The CDR3 is made up of 19 amino acids.

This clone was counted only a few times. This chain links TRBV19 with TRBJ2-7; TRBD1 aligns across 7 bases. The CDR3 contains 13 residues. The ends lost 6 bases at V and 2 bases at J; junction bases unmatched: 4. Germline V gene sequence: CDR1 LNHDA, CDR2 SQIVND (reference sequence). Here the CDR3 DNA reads TGTGCCAGTAGGCGGCAGGGGGCCTACGAGCAGTACTTC. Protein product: CASRRQGAYEQYF.

The CDR3 DNA follows: TGTGCCAGCAGCTTAGTGGGCGGGAGCAGAGACGAGCAGTACTTC. Translating it yields CASSLVGGSRDEQYF. The chain combines TRBV7-2 with TRBJ2-7; 7 bases match TRBD2. Germline V gene lookup returns CDR1 SGHTA and CDR2 FQGNSA. The CDR3 contains 15 residues. Trimming removed 1 base from V and 5 bases from J; junction bases left unmatched: 8.

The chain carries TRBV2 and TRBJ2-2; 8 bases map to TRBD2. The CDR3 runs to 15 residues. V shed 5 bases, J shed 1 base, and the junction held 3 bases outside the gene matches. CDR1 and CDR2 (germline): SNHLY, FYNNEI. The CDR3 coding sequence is TGTGCCAGCAGTTCTGCGGGGGGGAACACCGGGGAGCTGTTTTTT. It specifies CASSSAGGNTGELFF.

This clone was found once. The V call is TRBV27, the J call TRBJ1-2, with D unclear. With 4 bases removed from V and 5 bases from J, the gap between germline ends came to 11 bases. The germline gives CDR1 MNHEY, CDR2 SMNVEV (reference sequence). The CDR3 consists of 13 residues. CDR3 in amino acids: CASSSYPEYGYTF. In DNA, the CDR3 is TGTGCCAGCAGTTCGTATCCAGAATATGGCTACACCTTC.

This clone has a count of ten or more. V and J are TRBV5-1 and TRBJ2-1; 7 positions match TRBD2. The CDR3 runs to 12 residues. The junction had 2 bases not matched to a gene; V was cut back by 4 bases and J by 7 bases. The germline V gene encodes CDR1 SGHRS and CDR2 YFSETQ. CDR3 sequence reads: CASSDSGNEQFF. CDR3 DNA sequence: TGCGCCAGCAGCGATAGCGGGAATGAGCAGTTCTTC.

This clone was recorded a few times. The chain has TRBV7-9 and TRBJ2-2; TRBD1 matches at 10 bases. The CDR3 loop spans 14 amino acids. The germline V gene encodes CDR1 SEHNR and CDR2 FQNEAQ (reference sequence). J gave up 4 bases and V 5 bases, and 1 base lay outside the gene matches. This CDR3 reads CASSRTGGTGELFF. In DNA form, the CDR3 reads TGTGCCAGCAGCCGGACAGGGGGCACCGGGGAGCTGTTTTTT.

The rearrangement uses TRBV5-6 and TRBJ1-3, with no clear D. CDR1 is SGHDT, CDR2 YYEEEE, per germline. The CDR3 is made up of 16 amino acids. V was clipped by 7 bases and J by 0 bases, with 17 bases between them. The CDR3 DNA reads TGTGCCAGCTACTATACCGCCGCCAGCTCTGGAAACACCATATATTTT. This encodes CASYYTAASSGNTIYF. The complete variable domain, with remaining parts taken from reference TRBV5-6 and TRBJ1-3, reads DAGVTQSPTHLIKTRGQQVTLRCSPKSGHDTVSWYQQALGQGPQFIFQYYEEEERQRGNFPDRFSGHQFPNYSSELNVNALLLGDSALYLCASYYTAASSGNTIYFGEGSWLTVV.

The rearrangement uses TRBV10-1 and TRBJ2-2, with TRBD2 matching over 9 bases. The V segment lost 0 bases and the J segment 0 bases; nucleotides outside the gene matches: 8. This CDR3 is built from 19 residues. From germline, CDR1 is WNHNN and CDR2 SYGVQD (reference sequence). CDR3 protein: CASSESGDSGRANTGELFF. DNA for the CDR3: TGCGCCAGCAGTGAGTCGGGGGATAGCGGGAGAGCGAACACCGGGGAGCTGTTTTTT.

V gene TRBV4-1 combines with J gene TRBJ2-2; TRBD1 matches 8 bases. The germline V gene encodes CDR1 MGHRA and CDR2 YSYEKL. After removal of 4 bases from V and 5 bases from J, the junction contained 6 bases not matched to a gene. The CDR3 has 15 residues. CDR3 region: CASSPRDRLTGELFF. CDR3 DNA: TGCGCCAGCAGCCCACGGGACAGGTTAACCGGGGAGCTGTTTTTT.

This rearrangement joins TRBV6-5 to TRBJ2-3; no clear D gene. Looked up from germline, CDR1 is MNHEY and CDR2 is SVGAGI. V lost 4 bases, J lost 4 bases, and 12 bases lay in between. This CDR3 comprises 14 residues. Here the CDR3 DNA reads TGTGCCAGCAGTTCTGCACGGTTCCCAGATACGCAGTATTTT. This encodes CASSSARFPDTQYF.

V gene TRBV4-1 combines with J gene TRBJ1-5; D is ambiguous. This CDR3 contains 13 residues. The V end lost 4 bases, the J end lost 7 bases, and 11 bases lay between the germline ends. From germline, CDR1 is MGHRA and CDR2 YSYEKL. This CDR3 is CASSLSNGQPQHF. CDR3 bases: TGCGCCAGCAGCCTTAGCAATGGCCAGCCCCAGCATTTT.

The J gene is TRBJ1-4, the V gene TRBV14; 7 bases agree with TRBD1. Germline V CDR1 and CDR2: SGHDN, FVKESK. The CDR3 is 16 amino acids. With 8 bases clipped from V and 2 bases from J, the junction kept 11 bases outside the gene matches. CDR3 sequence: CASSSFKGATNEKLFF. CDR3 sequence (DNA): TGTGCCAGCTCGTCTTTTAAGGGGGCGACTAATGAAAAACTGTTTTTT.

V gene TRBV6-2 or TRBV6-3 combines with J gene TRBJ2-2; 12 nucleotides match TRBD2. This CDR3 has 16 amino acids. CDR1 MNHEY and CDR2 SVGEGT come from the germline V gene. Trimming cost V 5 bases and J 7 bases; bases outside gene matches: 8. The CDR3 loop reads CASSTGLAGSLGELFF. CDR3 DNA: TGTGCCAGCAGTACCGGACTAGCGGGATCTCTCGGGGAGCTGTTTTTT.

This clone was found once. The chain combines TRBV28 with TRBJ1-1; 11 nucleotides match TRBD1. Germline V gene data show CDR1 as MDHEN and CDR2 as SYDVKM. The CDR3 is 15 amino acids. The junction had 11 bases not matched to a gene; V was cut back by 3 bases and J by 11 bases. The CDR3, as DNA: TGTGCCAGCAGTTTCTCACGGACAGGGGGCGGTAAGGCTTTCTTT. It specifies CASSFSRTGGGKAFF.

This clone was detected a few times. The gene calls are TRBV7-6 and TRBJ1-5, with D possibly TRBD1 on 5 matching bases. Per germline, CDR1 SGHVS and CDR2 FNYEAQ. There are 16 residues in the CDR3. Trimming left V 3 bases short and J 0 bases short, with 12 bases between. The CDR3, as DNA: TGTGCCAGCAGCTTTAAGACAGATAATAGCAATCAGCCCCAGCATTTT. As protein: CASSFKTDNSNQPQHF.

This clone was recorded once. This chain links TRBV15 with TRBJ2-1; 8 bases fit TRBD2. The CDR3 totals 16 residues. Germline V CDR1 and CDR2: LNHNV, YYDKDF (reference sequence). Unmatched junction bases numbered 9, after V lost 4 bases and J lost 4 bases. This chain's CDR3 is CATSKRIGLAYNEQFF. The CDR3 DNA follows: TGTGCCACCAGCAAGCGGATAGGACTAGCTTACAATGAGCAGTTCTTC.

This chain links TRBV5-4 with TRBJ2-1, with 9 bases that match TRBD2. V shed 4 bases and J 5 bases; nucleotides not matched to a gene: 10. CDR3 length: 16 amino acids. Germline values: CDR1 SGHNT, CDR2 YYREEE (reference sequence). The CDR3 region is CASSRGWSGGNNEQFF. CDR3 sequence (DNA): TGTGCCAGCAGCCGAGGTTGGAGCGGGGGGAACAATGAGCAGTTCTTC. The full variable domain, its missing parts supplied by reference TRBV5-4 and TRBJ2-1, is ETGVTQSPTHLIKTRGQQVTLRCSSQSGHNTVSWYQQALGQGPQFIFQYYREEENGRGNFPPRFSGLQFPNYSSELNVNALELDDSALYLCASSRGWSGGNNEQFFGPGTRLTVL.